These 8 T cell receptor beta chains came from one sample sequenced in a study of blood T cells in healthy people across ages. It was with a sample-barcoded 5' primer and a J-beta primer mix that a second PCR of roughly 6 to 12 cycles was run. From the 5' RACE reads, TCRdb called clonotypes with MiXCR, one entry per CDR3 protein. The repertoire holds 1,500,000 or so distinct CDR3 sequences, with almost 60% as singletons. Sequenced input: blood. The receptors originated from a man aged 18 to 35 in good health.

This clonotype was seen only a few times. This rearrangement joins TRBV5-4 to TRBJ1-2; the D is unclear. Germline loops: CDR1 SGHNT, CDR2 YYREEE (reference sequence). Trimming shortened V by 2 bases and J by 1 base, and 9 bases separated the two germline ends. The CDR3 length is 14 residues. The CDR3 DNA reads TGTGCCAGCAGCTTTGGACGGATTAACTATGGCTACACCTTC. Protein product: CASSFGRINYGYTF.

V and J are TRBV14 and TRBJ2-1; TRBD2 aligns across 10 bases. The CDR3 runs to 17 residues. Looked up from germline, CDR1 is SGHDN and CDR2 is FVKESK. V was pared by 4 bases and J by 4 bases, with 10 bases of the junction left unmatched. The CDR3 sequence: CASSPGPAGGQYNEQFF. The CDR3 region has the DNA TGTGCCAGCAGCCCGGGCCCAGCGGGAGGGCAGTACAATGAGCAGTTCTTC.

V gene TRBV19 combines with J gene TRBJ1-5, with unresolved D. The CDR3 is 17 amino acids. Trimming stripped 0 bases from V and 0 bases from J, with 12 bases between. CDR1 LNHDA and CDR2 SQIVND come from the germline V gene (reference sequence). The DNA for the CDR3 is TGTGCCAGTAGTATAGATGGACCCTTCTATAGCAATCAGCCCCAGCATTTT. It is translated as CASSIDGPFYSNQPQHF.

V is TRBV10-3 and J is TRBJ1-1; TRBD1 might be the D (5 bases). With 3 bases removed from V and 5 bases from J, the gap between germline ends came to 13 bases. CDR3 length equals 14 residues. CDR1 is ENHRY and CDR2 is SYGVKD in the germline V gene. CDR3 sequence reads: CAISDFQGGTEAFF. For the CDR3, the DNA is TGTGCCATCAGTGATTTCCAGGGTGGTACTGAAGCTTTCTTT.

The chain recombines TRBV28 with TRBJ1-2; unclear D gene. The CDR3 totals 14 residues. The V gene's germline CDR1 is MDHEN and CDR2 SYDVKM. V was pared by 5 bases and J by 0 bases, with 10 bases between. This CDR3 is CASSVPASNYGYTF. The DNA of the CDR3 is TGTGCCAGCAGTGTGCCAGCTTCTAACTATGGCTACACCTTC.

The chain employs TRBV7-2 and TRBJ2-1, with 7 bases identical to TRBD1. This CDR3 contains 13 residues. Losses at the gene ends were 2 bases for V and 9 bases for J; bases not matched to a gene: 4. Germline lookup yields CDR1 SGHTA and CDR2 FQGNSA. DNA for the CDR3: TGTGCCAGCAGCTTACCGCCAGGGGGTGAGCAGTTCTTC. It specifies CASSLPPGGEQFF.

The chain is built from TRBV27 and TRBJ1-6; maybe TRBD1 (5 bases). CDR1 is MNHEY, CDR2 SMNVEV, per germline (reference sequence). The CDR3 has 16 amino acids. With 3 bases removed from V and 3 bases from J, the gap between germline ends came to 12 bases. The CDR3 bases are TGTGCCAGCAGTTTCGGGGCTCAAATCTATAATTCACCCCTCCACTTT. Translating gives CASSFGAQIYNSPLHF.

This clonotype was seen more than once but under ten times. The CDR3 reads CASSQGVYTDTQYF. The DNA for the CDR3 is TGTGCCAGCAGCCAAGGGGTTTACACAGATACGCAGTATTTT. This rearrangement joins TRBV3-1 to TRBJ2-3; D gene uncertain. This CDR3 region has 14 residues. Germline V lookup: CDR1 LGHDT, CDR2 YNNKEL (reference sequence). V was clipped by 1 base and J by 2 bases, with 7 bases between them.